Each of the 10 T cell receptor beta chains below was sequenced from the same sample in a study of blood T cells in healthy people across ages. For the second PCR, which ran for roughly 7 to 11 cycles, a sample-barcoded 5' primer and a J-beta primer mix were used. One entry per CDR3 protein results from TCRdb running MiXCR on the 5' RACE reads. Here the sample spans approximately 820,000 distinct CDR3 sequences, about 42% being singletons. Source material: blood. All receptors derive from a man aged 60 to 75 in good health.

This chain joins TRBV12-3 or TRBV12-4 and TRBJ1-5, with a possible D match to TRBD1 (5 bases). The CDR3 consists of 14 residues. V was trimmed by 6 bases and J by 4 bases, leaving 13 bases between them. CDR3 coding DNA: TGTGCCAGCAGAGCCGGGACCACGAATCAGCCCCAGCATTTT. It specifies CASRAGTTNQPQHF.

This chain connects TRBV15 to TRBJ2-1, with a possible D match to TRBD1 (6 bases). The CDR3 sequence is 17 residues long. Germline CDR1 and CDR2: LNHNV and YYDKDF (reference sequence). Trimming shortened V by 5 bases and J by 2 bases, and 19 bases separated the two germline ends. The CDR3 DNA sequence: TGTGCCACCAGCGTGAATCTACAGGGAACAGCCTACAATGAGCAGTTCTTC. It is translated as CATSVNLQGTAYNEQFF.

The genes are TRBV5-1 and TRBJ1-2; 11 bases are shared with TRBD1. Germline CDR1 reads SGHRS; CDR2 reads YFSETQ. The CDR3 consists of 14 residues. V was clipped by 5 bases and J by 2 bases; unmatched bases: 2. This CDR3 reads CASRGQGGNYGYTF. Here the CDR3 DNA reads TGCGCCAGCAGGGGACAGGGGGGGAACTATGGCTACACCTTC.

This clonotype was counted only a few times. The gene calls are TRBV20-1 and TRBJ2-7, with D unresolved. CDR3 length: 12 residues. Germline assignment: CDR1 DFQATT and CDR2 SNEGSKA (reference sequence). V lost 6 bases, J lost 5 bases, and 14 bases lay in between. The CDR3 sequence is CSAKYLVHEQYF. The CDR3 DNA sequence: TGCAGTGCGAAATATCTAGTCCACGAGCAGTACTTC.

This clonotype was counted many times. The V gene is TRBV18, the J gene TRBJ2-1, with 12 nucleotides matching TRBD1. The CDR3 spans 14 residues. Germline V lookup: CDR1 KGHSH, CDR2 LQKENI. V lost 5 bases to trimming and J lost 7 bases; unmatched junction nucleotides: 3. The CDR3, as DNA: TGTGCCAGCTCAACGGGACAGGGGGCAAATGAGCAGTTCTTC. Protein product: CASSTGQGANEQFF.

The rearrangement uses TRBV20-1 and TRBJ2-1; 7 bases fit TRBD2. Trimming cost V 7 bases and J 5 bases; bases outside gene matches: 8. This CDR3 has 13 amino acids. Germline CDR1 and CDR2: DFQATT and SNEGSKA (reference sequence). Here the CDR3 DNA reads TGCAGTGTCGCCTGGGGGGGGAACAATGAGCAGTTCTTC. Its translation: CSVAWGGNNEQFF.

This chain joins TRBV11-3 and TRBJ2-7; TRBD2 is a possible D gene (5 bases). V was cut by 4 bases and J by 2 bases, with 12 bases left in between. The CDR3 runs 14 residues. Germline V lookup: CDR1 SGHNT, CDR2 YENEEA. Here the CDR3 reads CASSSREGAYEQYF. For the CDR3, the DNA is TGTGCCAGCAGCTCTCGAGAGGGCGCCTACGAGCAGTACTTC.

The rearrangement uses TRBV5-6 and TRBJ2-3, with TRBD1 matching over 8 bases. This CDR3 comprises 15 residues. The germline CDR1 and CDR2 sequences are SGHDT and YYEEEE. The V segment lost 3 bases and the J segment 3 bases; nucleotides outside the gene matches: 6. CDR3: CASSSRTGMTDTQYF. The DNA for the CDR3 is TGTGCCAGCAGCTCCCGGACAGGGATGACAGATACGCAGTATTTT.

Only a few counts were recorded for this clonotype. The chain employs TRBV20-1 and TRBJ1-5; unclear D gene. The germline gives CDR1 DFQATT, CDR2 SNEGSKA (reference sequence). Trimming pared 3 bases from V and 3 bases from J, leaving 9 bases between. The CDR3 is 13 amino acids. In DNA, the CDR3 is TGCAGTGCTAGGGGGAGCAACAATCAGCCCCAGCATTTT. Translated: CSARGSNNQPQHF.

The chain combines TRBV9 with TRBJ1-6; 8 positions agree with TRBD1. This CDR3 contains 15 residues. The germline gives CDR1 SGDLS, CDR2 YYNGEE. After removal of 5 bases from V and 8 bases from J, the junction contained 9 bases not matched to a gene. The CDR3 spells CASSIRDRWDSPLHF. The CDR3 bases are TGTGCCAGCAGTATCCGGGACAGGTGGGATTCACCCCTCCACTTT. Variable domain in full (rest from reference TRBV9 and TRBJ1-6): DSGVTQTPKHLITATGQRVTLRCSPRSGDLSVYWYQQSLDQGLQFLIQYYNGEERAKGNILERFSAQQFPDLHSELNLSSLELGDSALYFCASSIRDRWDSPLHFGNGTRLTVT.